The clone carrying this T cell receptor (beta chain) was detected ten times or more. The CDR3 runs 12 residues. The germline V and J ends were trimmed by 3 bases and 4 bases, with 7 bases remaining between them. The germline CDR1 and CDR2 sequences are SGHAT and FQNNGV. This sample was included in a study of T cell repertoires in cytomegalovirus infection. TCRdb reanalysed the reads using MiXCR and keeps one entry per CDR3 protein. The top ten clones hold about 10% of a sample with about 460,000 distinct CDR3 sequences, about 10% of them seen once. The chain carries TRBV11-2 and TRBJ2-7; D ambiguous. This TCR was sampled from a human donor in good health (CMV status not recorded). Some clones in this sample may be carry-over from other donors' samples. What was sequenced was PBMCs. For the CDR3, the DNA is TGTGCCAGCAGCTTCCTCTCTTACGAGCAGTACTTC. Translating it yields CASSFLSYEQYF.